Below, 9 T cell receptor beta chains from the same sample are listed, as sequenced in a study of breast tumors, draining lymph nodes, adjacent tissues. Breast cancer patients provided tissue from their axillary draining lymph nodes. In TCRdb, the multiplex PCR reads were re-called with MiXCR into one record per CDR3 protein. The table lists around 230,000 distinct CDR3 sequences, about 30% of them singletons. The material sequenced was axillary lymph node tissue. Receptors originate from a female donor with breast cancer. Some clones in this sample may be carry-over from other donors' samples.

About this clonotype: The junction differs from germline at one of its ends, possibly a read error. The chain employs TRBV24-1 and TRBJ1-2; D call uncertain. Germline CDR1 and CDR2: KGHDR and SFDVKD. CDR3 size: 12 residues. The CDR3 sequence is CATSGQNYGCTF. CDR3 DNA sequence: TGTGCCACCAGTGGGCAGAACTATGGCTGCACCTTC.

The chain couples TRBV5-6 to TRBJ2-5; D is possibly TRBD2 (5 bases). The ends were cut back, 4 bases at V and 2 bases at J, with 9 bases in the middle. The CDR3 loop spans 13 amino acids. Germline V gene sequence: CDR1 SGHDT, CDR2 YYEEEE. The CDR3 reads CASSRRGQETQYF. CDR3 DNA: TGTGCCAGCAGCCGGAGAGGGCAAGAGACCCAGTACTTC.

CDR3 DNA: TGCAGTGCTAGGTCAACAGGGCCCTACAATGAGCAGTATTTT. Amino acid sequence: CSARSTGPYNEQYF. The rearrangement joins TRBV20-1 to TRBJ2-3; TRBD1 might be the D (6 bases). Germline lookup yields CDR1 DFQATT and CDR2 SNEGSKA (reference sequence). This CDR3 spans 14 amino acids. Deletions cut 3 bases from V and 11 bases from J, with 21 bases between.

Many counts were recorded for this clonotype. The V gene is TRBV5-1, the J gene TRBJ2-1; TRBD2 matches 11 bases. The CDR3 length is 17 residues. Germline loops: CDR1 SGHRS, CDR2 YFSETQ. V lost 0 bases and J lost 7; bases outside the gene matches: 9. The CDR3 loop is CASSLERLAGRLNEQFF. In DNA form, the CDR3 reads TGCGCCAGCAGCTTGGAGAGACTAGCGGGGAGGCTGAATGAGCAGTTCTTC.

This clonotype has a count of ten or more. CDR3: CASSFGGPEQYF. The CDR3 DNA sequence: TGTGCCAGCAGCTTCGGGGGTCCCGAGCAGTACTTC. The genes are TRBV11-2 and TRBJ2-7; tentatively, D is TRBD2 (6 bases). This CDR3 has 12 amino acids. V lost 3 bases and J 6 bases, leaving 9 bases between the germline ends. The germline gives CDR1 SGHAT, CDR2 FQNNGV.

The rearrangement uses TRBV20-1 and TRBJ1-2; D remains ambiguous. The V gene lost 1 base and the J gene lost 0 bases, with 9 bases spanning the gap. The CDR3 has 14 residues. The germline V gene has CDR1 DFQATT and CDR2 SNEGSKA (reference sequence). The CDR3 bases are TGCAGTGCTAGAGGACCGTTAACTAACTATGGCTACACCTTC. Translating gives CSARGPLTNYGYTF.

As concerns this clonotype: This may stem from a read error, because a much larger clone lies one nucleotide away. The CDR3 DNA is TGTGCCAGCAGCCCCTCCGGGGCGATCAACGAGCAGTACTTC. Its translation is CASSPSGAINEQYF. The chain carries TRBV2 and TRBJ2-7, with D perhaps matching TRBD1 or TRBD2 (5 bases each). The CDR3 consists of 14 residues. The V and J ends lost 6 bases and 5 bases respectively, with 17 bases between them. Germline lookup yields CDR1 SNHLY and CDR2 FYNNEI.

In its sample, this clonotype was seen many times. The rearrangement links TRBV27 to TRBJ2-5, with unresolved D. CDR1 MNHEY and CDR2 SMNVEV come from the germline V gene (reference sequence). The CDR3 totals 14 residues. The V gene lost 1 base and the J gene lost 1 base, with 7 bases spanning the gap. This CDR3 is CASSLFSGQETQYF. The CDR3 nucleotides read TGTGCCAGCAGTTTATTTTCTGGCCAAGAGACCCAGTACTTC.

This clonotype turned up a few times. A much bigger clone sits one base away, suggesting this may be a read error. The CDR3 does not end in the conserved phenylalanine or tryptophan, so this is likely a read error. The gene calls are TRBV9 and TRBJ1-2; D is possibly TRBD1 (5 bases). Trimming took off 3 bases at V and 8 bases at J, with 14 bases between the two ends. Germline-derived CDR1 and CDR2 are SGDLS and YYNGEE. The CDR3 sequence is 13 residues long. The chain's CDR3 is CASSDGALQGYTS. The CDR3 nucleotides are TGTGCCAGCAGCGACGGGGCGCTTCAAGGCTACACCTCC.